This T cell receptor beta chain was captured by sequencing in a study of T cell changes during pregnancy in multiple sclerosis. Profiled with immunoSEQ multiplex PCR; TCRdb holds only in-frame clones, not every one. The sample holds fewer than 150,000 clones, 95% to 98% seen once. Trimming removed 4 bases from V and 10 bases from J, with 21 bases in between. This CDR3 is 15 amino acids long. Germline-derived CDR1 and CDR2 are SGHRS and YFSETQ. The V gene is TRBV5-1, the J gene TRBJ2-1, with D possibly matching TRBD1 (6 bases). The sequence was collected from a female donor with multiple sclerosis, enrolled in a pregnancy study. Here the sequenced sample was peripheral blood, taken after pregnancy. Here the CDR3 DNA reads TGCGCCAGCAGCCGGGTGCGACAGGTGCGAGGGGAGCAGTTCTTC. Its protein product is CASSRVRQVRGEQFF.